This paragraph reports one T cell receptor (beta chain). Its antigen is unidentified. By way of CD45RO/CCR7/CD25/CD127/CD95/CD27, the CD4+ regulatory, stem cell-like memory, central memory and naive cells were sorted. Sorting gave populations that all exceeded 95% purity. The record originates from a study of beta chain features in type 1 diabetes. Study in general: The number of sorted cells examined across all samples was fewer than 110,000,000.

What was sequenced were expressed TCRB transcripts, since all of the isolated RNA had been reverse transcribed. Repertoires were generated with immunoSEQ multiplex PCR, while TCRdb's copy carries only in-frame clones and drops some. The data contain some 290,000 clones, 14% of them singletons. Trimming cost V 1 base and J 0 bases, with 13 bases left between them. Per germline, CDR1 MDHEN and CDR2 SYDVKM. The CDR3 covers 17 residues. The study, taken as a whole, reports: The naive, central memory and Treg TCRB repertoires of patients appeared to be more similar to one another than those of healthy donors. All four CD4+ subsets from Type 1 diabetes patients carried moderately but significantly shorter TCRB CDR3s.

Sequenced sample: naive CD4+ T cells from blood. V gene TRBV28 combines with J gene TRBJ2-1; D possibly corresponds to TRBD2 (6 bases). This receptor was identified in a man aged 25 to 45 with type 1 diabetes. In nucleotides, the CDR3 is TGTGCCAGCAGTTTATCGTCCGGGGGATTCTCCTACAATGAGCAGTTCTTC. Its translation: CASSLSSGGFSYNEQFF.